This T cell receptor beta chain came from a study of blood T cells in healthy people across ages. Overall study results and limits: Leaving the PBMCs unsorted stopped any conclusive comparison of naive versus antigen-experienced cells. Long-lived donors had more naive CD4+ cells and higher diversity than aged donors.

V was clipped by 4 bases and J by 7 bases, with 11 bases between them. Germline V gene sequence: CDR1 SGHRS, CDR2 YFSETQ. The CDR3 length is 12 residues. Primers used in a second PCR of roughly 6 to 11 cycles were a sample-barcoded 5' primer and a J-beta primer mix. Each CDR3 protein is one row after TCRdb ran MiXCR on the 5' RACE reads. The sample has around 1,500,000 distinct CDR3 sequences, 28% seen once; the top ten hold approximately 7.7%. This clonotype has a handful of counts. Its antigen is not identified. V is TRBV5-1 and J is TRBJ1-1, with D possibly matching TRBD1 (6 bases). The sequenced sample was blood. The receptor was derived from a woman between 25 and 40 years old in good health. The CDR3 loop is CASSQGTLEAFF. The DNA of the CDR3 is TGCGCCAGCAGCCAGGGGACACTTGAAGCTTTCTTT.